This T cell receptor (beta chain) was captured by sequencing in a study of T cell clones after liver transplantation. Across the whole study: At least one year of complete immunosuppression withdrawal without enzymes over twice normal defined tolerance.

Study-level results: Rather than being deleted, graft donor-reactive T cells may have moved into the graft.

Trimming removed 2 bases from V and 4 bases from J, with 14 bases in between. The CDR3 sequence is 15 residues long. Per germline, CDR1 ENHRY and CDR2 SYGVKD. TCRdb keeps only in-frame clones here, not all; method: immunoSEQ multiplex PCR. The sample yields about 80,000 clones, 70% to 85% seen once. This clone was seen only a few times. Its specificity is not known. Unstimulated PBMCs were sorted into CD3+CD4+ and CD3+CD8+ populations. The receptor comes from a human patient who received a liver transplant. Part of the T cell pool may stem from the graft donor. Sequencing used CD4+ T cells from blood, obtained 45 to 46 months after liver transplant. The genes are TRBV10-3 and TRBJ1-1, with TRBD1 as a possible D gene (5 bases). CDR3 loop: CAISEGASGTTEAFF. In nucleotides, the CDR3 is TGTGCCATCAGTGAGGGCGCGTCAGGGACCACTGAAGCTTTCTTT.